This paragraph covers one T cell receptor (beta chain) sequence. The antigen remains unidentified. No patient received treatment before thyroid surgery. This specimen belongs to a study of metastatic and nonmetastatic thyroid tumors. Study in general: Both malignant and benign thyroid patients supplied peripheral blood and tumor or nodule tissue samples, across which the repertoires of these patients were then compared. Study-level findings and limits: According to reports, the diversity of TCR beta was significantly higher in malignant thyroid tumors than in benign nodules, and this held in both blood and tumor samples.

Authors' processing steps: A distant-metastasis classifier for papillary thyroid cancer was built using CDR3 differences across clinicopathological groups. TCRdb used MiXCR to call clones anew from the PCR reads. The authors' filters were not applied to this entry. The sample yields approximately 30,000 clones, around 15% seen once. J gave up 7 bases and V 5 bases, and 9 bases lay outside the gene matches. Germline loops: CDR1 MDHEN, CDR2 SYDVKM. This CDR3 contains 15 residues. This chain joins TRBV28 and TRBJ2-1, with 9 nucleotides matching TRBD2. This sequence was found in a female donor with papillary thyroid cancer or a benign thyroid nodule (not recorded which). Some clones in this sample may be carry-over from other donors' samples. The sequenced sample was blood. The CDR3: CASSATSGWGNEQFF. The CDR3 DNA sequence: TGTGCCAGCAGTGCCACTAGCGGGTGGGGTAATGAGCAGTTCTTC.